Listed below are T cell receptor beta chains from one sample, sequenced in a study of blood T cell repertoires in COVID-19. The method was immunoSEQ multiplex PCR; TCRdb's version includes in-frame clones alone and lacks a portion of them. This table has 450,000 or so clones, around 90% appearing once. Material: peripheral blood. The receptors here all came from a man aged 18 to 29 with COVID-19, enrolled during active disease. CDR3s include the opening cysteine and the closing phenylalanine or tryptophan. A D gene is named only where the DNA matches it firmly. For some rows the clone size is stated as once, few or many, or as a class when expanded; others skip it.

>-|TRBJ2-3|TRBV3-1/TRBV3-2|-
CASSQWADGLESTDTQYF
TGTGCCAGCAGCCAATGGGCCGATGGACTGGAAAGCACAGATACGCAGTATTTT
>TRBD2|TRBJ2-5|TRBV20-1|-
CSASGGLAGGAETQYF
TGCAGTGCTAGTGGCGGTCTAGCGGGGGGGGCGGAGACCCAGTACTTC
>TRBD2|TRBJ2-7|TRBV7-9|-
CASGLGFYEQYF
TGTGCCAGCGGACTAGGCTTCTACGAGCAGTACTTC
>TRBD1|TRBJ2-1|TRBV6-5|-
CASSLDRSSYNEQFF
TGTGCCAGCAGTCTGGACAGGAGCTCCTACAATGAGCAGTTCTTC
>TRBD1|TRBJ1-6|TRBV10-2|many
CASSDSGQGSSPLHF
TGCGCCAGCAGTGATTCGGGACAGGGATCTTCACCCCTCCACTTT
>-|TRBJ1-1|TRBV14|-
CASSQAAPDRTEAFF
TGTGCCAGCAGCCAAGCTGCCCCGGACAGAACTGAAGCTTTCTTT
>-|TRBJ1-2|TRBV2|few
CASSEFRGRDGYTF
TGTGCCAGCAGTGAATTTCGGGGTAGGGATGGCTACACCTTC
>TRBD2|TRBJ2-7|TRBV28|-
CASSLAGARYEQYF
TGTGCCAGTAGCCTAGCGGGGGCCCGCTACGAGCAGTACTTC
>TRBD2|TRBJ2-2|TRBV3-1/TRBV3-2|-
CASRRGSGTGELFF
TGTGCCAGCAGAAGGGGTAGCGGGACCGGGGAGCTGTTTTTT
>TRBD2|TRBJ2-1|TRBV2|-
CASSEEASGNEQFF
TGTGCCAGCAGTGAAGAGGCTAGCGGCAATGAGCAGTTCTTC
>-|TRBJ1-2|TRBV14|-
CASSQAVNYGYTF
TGTGCCAGCAGCCAAGCTGTTAACTATGGCTACACCTTC
>-|TRBJ2-5|TRBV3-1/TRBV3-2|-
CASSQDGLVRYF
TGTGCCAGCAGCCAAGACGGGTTAGTACGGTACTTC
>-|TRBJ1-5|TRBV30|-
CAWSAGRAGLDQPQHF
TGTGCCTGGAGCGCTGGCAGGGCCGGATTGGATCAGCCCCAGCATTTT
>-|TRBJ1-2|TRBV19|-
CASSMTVNYGYTF
TGTGCCAGTAGTATGACAGTTAACTATGGCTACACCTTC
>TRBD1|TRBJ2-1|TRBV6-5|-
CASSYEQGFNEQFF
TGTGCCAGCAGTTATGAACAGGGGTTCAATGAGCAGTTCTTC
>-|TRBJ2-3|TRBV6-5|once
CASSYAGITDTQYF
TGTGCCAGCAGTTACGCGGGAATTACGGATACGCAGTATTTT